This T cell receptor (beta chain) was identified during a study of human T cells and chemical hapten exposure. At the level of the study: Weekly diphenylcyclopropenone doses were given to patients' scalps across the approximately 26-week study. TCR yields per sample varied, mainly owing to small pooled library volume differences. Findings and caveats of the study: Controls had significantly fewer large CDR3 similarity clusters than were formed by expanded TCRs.

With respect to this clonotype: The antigen is undetermined.

Time point specified: patch test 2, 6 weeks after DPC sensitization. Specified treatment: therapeutic diphenylcyclopropenone sensitization with weekly scalp DPC. Using its own MiXCR run on the RACE reads, TCRdb lists one record per CDR3 protein. The table records 75,000 to 100,000 distinct CDR3 sequences, 9% to 9.5% of them present only once. Germline V gives CDR1 SGHTA, CDR2 FQGNSA. V lost 2 bases and J 9 bases, leaving 16 bases between the germline ends. CDR3 length equals 14 residues. This chain joins TRBV7-2 and TRBJ1-2; weak D call: TRBD1 (5 bases). The TCR comes from a woman in her forties with alopecia areata. Some clones in this sample may be carry-over from other donors' samples. The starting material was whole blood, obtained in connection with sensitization to the hapten diphenylcyclopropenone (DPC). The CDR3 here is CASSLWFEGLSYTF. The CDR3 DNA reads TGTGCCAGCAGCTTATGGTTCGAGGGACTGAGCTACACCTTC.